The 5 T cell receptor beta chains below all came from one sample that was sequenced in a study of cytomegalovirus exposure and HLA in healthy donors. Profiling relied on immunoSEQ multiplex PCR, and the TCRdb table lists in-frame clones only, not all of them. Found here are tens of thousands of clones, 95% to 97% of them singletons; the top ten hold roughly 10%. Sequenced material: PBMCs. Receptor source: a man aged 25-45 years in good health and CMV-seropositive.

The CDR3 sequence: CASSHLAGGPTEQYF. The CDR3 coding sequence is TGCGCCAGCAGCCATTTAGCGGGAGGGCCGACCGAGCAGTACTTC. This sequence joins TRBV4-3 and TRBJ2-7; 11 bases match TRBD2. CDR1 LGHNA and CDR2 YSLEER come from the germline V gene. The CDR3 extends over 15 amino acids. V dropped 3 bases and J dropped 6; count of bases not matched to a gene: 7.

The CDR3 region has the DNA TGTGCCGGCTCCCCGGGGGTTAGTGGTGAGACCCAGTACTTC. Translated, it gives CAGSPGVSGETQYF. The chain is built from TRBV2 and TRBJ2-5; maybe TRBD2 (6 bases). This CDR3 contains 14 residues. CDR1 is SNHLY and CDR2 is FYNNEI in the germline V gene. Trimming cost V 11 bases and J 5 bases, with 21 bases left between them.

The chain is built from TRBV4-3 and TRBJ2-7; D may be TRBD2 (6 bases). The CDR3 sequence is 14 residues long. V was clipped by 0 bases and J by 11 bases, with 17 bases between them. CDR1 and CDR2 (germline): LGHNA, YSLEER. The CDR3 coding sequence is TGCGCCAGCAGCCAAGATCCTAGCGAATGGGTAGAGTACTTC. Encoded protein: CASSQDPSEWVEYF.

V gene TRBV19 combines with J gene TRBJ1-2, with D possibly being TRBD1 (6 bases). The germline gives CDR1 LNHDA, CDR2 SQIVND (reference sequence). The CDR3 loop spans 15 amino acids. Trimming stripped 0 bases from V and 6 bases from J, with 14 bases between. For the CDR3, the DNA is TGTGCCAGTAGTATAGATTACGGGACACGGAATGGCTACACCTTC. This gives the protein CASSIDYGTRNGYTF.

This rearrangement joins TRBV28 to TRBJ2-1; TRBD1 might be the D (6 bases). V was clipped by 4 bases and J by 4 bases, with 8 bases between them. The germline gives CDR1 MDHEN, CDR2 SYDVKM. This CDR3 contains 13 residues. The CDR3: CASSSGQYNEQFF. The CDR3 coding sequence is TGTGCCAGCAGTTCCGGACAGTACAATGAGCAGTTCTTC.